The sequence of this T cell receptor (beta chain) was determined in a study of technical replicates of blood from a few donors (TCRdb year 2017). Points on this clone: The antigen it recognizes is unknown. Nothing much larger sits one base from this clone, and base qualities are not available.

As encoded in the germline V gene, CDR1 is MGHRA while CDR2 is YSYEKL. Inclusive of the bounding cysteine and phenylalanine, the CDR3 is 19 residues long. Only the CDR3 part of the read is kept: 57 bases, read in frame from the first base. From V the trimming removes 4 bases and from J it removes 2 bases, while the gene matches leave 13 bases of the junction unaccounted for. Libraries were made using the immunoSEQ multiplex PCR assay. TCRdb carries this immuneACCESS record with in-frame sequences only. Its versions omit some clonotypes, under half of them owing to an unresolved V gene in the studies checked, with the rest unexplained. For this sample there are around 50,000 clones; roughly nine tenths appear just once. Together, the top ten hold less than 5% of the sample.

The rearranged segments are TRBV4-1 and TRBJ2-7; the junction holds 14 bases that match TRBD2. Sequencing input: PBMCs. The sequence derives from a human donor in good health. Some clones in this sample may be carry-over from other donors' samples. The DNA reads as follows: TGCGCCAGCAGCCTCGGATTGGGGACTAGCGGGAGTCGCCCCTACGAGCAGTACTTC. Its translation is CASSLGLGTSGSRPYEQYF.